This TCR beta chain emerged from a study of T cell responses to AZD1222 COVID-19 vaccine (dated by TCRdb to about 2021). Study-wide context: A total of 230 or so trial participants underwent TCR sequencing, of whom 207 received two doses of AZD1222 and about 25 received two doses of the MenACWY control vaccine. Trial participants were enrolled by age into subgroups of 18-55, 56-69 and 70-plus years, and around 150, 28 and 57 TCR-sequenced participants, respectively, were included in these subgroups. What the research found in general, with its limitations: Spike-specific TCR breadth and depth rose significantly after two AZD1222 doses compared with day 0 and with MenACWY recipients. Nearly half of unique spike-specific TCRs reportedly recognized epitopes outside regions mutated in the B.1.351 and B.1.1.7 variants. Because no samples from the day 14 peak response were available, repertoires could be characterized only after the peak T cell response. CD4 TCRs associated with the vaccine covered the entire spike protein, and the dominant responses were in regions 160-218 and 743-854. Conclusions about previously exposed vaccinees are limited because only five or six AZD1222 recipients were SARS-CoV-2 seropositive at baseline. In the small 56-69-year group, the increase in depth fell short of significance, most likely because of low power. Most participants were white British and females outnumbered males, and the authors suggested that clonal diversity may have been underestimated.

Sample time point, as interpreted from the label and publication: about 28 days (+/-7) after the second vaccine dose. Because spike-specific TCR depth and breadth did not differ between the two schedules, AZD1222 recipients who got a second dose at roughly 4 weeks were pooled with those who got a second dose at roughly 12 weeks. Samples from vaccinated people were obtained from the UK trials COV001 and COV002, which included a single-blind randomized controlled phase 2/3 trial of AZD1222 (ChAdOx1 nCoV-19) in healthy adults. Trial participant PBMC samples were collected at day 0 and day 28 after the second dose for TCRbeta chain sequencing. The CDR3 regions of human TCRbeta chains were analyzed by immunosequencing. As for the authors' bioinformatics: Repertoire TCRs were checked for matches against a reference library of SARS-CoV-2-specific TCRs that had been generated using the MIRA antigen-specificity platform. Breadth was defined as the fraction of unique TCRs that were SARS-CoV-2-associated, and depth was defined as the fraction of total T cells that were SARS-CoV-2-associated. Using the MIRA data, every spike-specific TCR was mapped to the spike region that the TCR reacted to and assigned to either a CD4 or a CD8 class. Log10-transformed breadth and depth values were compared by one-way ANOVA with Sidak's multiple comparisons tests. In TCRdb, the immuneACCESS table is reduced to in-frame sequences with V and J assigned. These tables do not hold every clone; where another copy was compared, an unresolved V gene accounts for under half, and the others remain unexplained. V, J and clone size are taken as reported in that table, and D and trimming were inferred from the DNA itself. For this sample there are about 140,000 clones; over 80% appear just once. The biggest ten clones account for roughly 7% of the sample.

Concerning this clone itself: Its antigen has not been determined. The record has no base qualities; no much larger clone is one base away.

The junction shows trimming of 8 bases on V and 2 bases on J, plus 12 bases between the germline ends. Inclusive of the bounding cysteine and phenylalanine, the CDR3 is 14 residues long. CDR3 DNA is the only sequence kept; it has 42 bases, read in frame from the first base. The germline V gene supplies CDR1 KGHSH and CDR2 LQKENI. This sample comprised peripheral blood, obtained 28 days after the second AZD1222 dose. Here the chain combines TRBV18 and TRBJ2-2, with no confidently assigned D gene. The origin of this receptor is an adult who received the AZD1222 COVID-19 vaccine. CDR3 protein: CASTDGPNTGELFF. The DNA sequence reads TGTGCCAGCACGGACGGCCCAAACACCGGGGAGCTGTTTTTT. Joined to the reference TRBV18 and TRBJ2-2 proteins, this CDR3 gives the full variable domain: NAGVMQNPRHLVRRRGQEARLRCSPMKGHSHVYWYRQLPEEGLKFMVYLQKENIIDESGMPKERFSAEFPKEGPSILRIQQVVRGDSAAYFCASTDGPNTGELFFGEGSRLTVL.